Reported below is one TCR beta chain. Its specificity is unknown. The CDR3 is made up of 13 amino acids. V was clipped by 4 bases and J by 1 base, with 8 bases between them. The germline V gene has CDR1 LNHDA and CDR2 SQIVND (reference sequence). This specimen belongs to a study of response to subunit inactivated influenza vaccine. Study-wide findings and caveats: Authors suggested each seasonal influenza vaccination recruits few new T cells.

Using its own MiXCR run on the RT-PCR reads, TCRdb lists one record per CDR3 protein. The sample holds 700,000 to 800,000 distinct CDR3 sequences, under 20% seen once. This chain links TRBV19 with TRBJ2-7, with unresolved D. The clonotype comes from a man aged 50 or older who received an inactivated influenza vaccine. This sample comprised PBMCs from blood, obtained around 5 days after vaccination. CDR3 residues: CASSKADSYEQYF. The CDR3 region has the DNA TGTGCCAGTAGTAAGGCAGATTCCTACGAGCAGTACTTC.